The clone carrying this T cell receptor beta chain shows up as medium-sized by frequency. Its target is unknown. The CDR3 extends 3 residues past the end of the read, so its final part is completed from the germline J gene. The record originates from a study of T cells in women clearing cervical HPV infection. Study-level background: Women with histologically confirmed HPV16-related CIN3 or worse, 2 with invasive cancer, served as cases.

The study's findings and limits: It is unknown whether associations predate infection; no effector/memory or HPV-specific sorting.

Clones were read by immunoSEQ multiplex PCR, and TCRdb kept only the in-frame ones, dropping some. The table lists approximately 24,000 clones. Germline CDR1 is ENHRY and CDR2 is SYGVKD. J gave up 4 bases and V 2 bases, and 3 bases lay outside the gene matches. The CDR3 is 15 amino acids. The TCR comes from a woman aged 18-69 years with a cervical HPV16 infection that either progressed to CIN3+ or cleared (not recorded which). Sequenced input: blood buffy coat. The chain has TRBV10-3 and TRBJ2-3; 10 nucleotides match TRBD2. CDR3 amino acids: CAISEIAGGPDTQYF. The CDR3 bases that were read are TGTGCCATCAGTGAGATAGCGGGAGGTCCAGATACG.